Presented here are 4 T cell receptor beta chains from one specimen sequenced in a study of blood T cell repertoires in COVID-19. Using immunoSEQ multiplex PCR, the repertoire was profiled, and TCRdb retains in-frame clones only, with some absent. Of roughly 180,000 clones listed, approximately 81% are singletons. The sequencing sample was made of peripheral blood. The receptors come from a woman between 45 and 60 years old with COVID-19, enrolled during active disease.

This chain connects TRBV29-1 to TRBJ2-4; tentative D call: TRBD2 (5 bases). Germline CDR1 and CDR2: SQVTM and ANQGSEA. The V end was cut by 1 base, the J end by 3 bases, with 10 bases between. The CDR3 runs 14 residues. CDR3 DNA sequence: TGCAGCGTTGAAGTAGCGCCGGTCAAAAACATTCAGTACTTC. This encodes CSVEVAPVKNIQYF.

The chain is built from TRBV7-2 and TRBJ2-7; 8 bases match TRBD2. CDR1 is SGHTA, CDR2 FQGNSA, per germline. V shed 7 bases, J shed 4 bases, and the junction held 12 bases outside the gene matches. The CDR3 totals 15 residues. CDR3 DNA: TGTGCCAGCATCCTTCCCACCGGGGGGGCATACGAGCAGTACTTC. It is translated as CASILPTGGAYEQYF.

V gene TRBV29-1 combines with J gene TRBJ1-2; D is unresolved. Per the germline V gene, CDR1 is SQVTM and CDR2 is ANQGSEA. Trimming pared 5 bases from V and 5 bases from J, leaving 15 bases between. This CDR3 contains 13 residues. The DNA for the CDR3 is TGCAGCGTTCCCGGAGCAGACCCTTATGGCTACACCTTC. It translates to CSVPGADPYGYTF.

The chain couples TRBV14 to TRBJ2-7; 8 bases align to TRBD1. Trimming cost V 3 bases and J 4 bases; bases outside gene matches: 8. From germline, CDR1 is SGHDN and CDR2 FVKESK. The CDR3 is 15 residues long. The CDR3 DNA reads TGTGCCAGCAGCCAGGGGGACAGGCGACTTTACGAGCAGTACTTC. It specifies CASSQGDRRLYEQYF.